The entry below describes one T cell receptor (beta chain). These data belong to a study of shared clonotypes between healthy human individuals. Methods used by the authors: ImmunoSEQ gave junction-only sequences without quality scores, so filtering differed. Assay used: immunoSEQ multiplex PCR; TCRdb lists only in-frame clones, some missing. The D gene and trimming were derived from the DNA, and the V and J assignments and clone size from that table. The table shows roughly 850,000 clones, with around 96% occurring only once. Naive CD8 cells, CD45RO-negative and positively selected for CCR7, excluded terminally differentiated effector memory CD45RA+ cells. The V end lost 0 bases, the J end lost 8 bases, and 5 bases lay between the germline ends. The CDR3 length is 12 residues. The germline V gene encodes CDR1 LNHNV and CDR2 YYDKDF (reference sequence).

The rearrangement links TRBV15 to TRBJ2-1; D gene unclear. Material for sequencing was naive CD8+ T cells sorted from blood. This clonotype was sampled from a man aged 25-45 years in good health. CDR3 nucleotide sequence: TGTGCCACCAGCAGAGAAGAAGATGAGCAGTTCTTC. Translating it yields CATSREEDEQFF. Variable domain in full (rest from reference TRBV15 and TRBJ2-1): DAMVIQNPRYQVTQFGKPVTLSCSQTLNHNVMYWYQQKSSQAPKLLFHYYDKDFNNEADTPDNFQSRRPNTSFCFLDIRSPGLGDTAMYLCATSREEDEQFFGPGTRLTVL.